These 14 T cell receptor beta chains came from one sample sequenced in a study of response to subunit inactivated influenza vaccine. TCRdb passed the RT-PCR reads through MiXCR, listing each CDR3 protein once. The sample contains about 540,000 distinct CDR3 sequences, roughly 25% of which appear only once. These records were also assigned to another study, of T cells expressing NK-cell markers. As reported in that work: TCR beta cDNA was generated via 5'RACE template switching incorporating UMIs.

This specimen consisted of CD4+ T cells sorted from PBMCs, obtained 12 days after vaccination. Every receptor here comes from a middle-aged man who received an inactivated influenza vaccine.

The rearrangement uses TRBV7-9 and TRBJ2-2; no definite D call. Trimming removed 5 bases at V and 5 bases at J, with 9 bases between. CDR1 is SEHNR and CDR2 is FQNEAQ in the germline V gene (reference sequence). CDR3 length equals 13 residues. This CDR3 is CASSPMRTGELFF. Written as DNA, the CDR3 is TGTGCCAGCAGCCCAATGAGGACCGGGGAGCTGTTTTTT.

The chain recombines TRBV2 with TRBJ1-6, with D unresolved. V shed 5 bases and J shed 4 bases, with 12 bases lying between them. Germline CDR1 SNHLY, CDR2 FYNNEI. There are 15 residues in the CDR3. The CDR3 DNA sequence: TGTGCCAGCAGTCCTGCGACGGTTTATAATTCACCCCTCCACTTT. It is translated as CASSPATVYNSPLHF.

This clonotype was observed a handful of times. The chain combines TRBV12-3 or TRBV12-4 with TRBJ1-5; D unresolved. This CDR3 has 13 residues. V lost 3 bases and J lost 4, with 7 bases in between. The chain's CDR3 is CASSLTPNQPQHF. For the CDR3, the DNA is TGTGCCAGCAGTTTGACACCTAATCAGCCCCAGCATTTT.

The sample holds a few counts of this clonotype. The chain recombines TRBV20-1 with TRBJ1-5; D unresolved. V lost 6 bases to trimming and J lost 0 bases, with 12 bases between them. The CDR3 has 14 amino acids. CDR1 is DFQATT and CDR2 is SNEGSKA in the germline V gene (reference sequence). The CDR3 protein is CSAVTPYSNQPQHF. The DNA of the CDR3 is TGCAGTGCGGTAACACCCTATAGCAATCAGCCCCAGCATTTT.

This clonotype appeared a few times. The genes are TRBV24-1 and TRBJ2-5; 8 nucleotides match TRBD1. Germline V gene lookup returns CDR1 KGHDR and CDR2 SFDVKD. V lost 4 bases to trimming and J lost 0 bases; unmatched junction nucleotides: 12. This CDR3 contains 18 residues. This CDR3 is CATSDLYPKTGDQETQYF. The CDR3, as DNA: TGTGCCACCAGTGACCTTTACCCGAAGACAGGGGACCAAGAGACCCAGTACTTC.

The chain carries TRBV7-6 and TRBJ2-5, with D perhaps matching TRBD1 (6 bases). V shed 5 bases and J shed 4 bases, with 20 bases lying between them. The CDR3 consists of 16 residues. Germline CDR1 SGHVS, CDR2 FNYEAQ. Here the CDR3 reads CASSKIGTLGGETQYF. As DNA, the CDR3 is TGTGCCAGCAGCAAAATCGGGACACTCGGTGGAGAGACCCAGTACTTC.

The V and J genes are TRBV4-1 and TRBJ2-5; D gene unclear. The V gene's germline CDR1 is MGHRA and CDR2 YSYEKL. The CDR3 covers 15 residues. The V gene lost 5 bases and the J gene lost 1 base, with 14 bases spanning the gap. DNA for the CDR3: TGCGCCAGCAGCTCTAGAACGGGTATCCAAGAGACCCAGTACTTC. Its protein is CASSSRTGIQETQYF.

The chain's CDR3 is CASSQDQRASAFSYNEQFF. CDR3 nucleotides: TGTGCCAGCAGCCAAGATCAGAGGGCTAGCGCCTTCTCCTACAATGAGCAGTTCTTC. The chain employs TRBV4-2 and TRBJ2-1, with D perhaps matching TRBD2 (6 bases). Trimming cost V 0 bases and J 0 bases, with 18 bases left between them. The germline gives CDR1 LGHNA, CDR2 YNFKEQ. The CDR3 has 19 residues.

This clonotype was detected many times. The V call is TRBV20-1, the J call TRBJ2-2, with D possibly being TRBD2 (5 bases). V lost 2 bases and J lost 3, with 13 bases in between. Germline values: CDR1 DFQATT, CDR2 SNEGSKA (reference sequence). CDR3 length: 15 amino acids. CDR3 protein: CSARIPGSHTGELFF. The CDR3 coding sequence is TGCAGTGCTAGAATCCCGGGGTCTCACACCGGGGAGCTGTTTTTT.

This rearrangement joins TRBV24-1 to TRBJ1-5, with D hard to call. CDR1 is KGHDR and CDR2 is SFDVKD in the germline V gene. There are 14 residues in the CDR3. V gave up 3 bases and J gave up 0 bases, with 5 bases separating them. CDR3 DNA sequence: TGTGCCACCAGTGATCACGGTAGCAATCAGCCCCAGCATTTT. It yields the protein CATSDHGSNQPQHF.

A few counts support this clonotype. The CDR3 DNA follows: TGTGCCATCAGTGAGCCCCAAGAGACCCAGTACTTC. Translated, it gives CAISEPQETQYF. The rearrangement uses TRBV10-3 and TRBJ2-5; D ambiguous. Germline V gives CDR1 ENHRY, CDR2 SYGVKD. The CDR3 sequence is 12 residues long. V was cut by 2 bases and J by 1 base, with 2 bases left in between.

This clonotype was seen only a few times. The CDR3 sequence: CASSWGISDIQYF. Here the CDR3 DNA reads TGTGCCAGCAGCTGGGGAATTTCGGACATTCAGTACTTC. V is TRBV6-6 and J is TRBJ2-4; no definite D call. V lost 6 bases, J lost 8 bases, and 14 bases lay in between. The CDR3 sequence is 13 residues long. Germline loops: CDR1 MNHNY, CDR2 SVGAGI (reference sequence).

The sample holds a few counts of this clonotype. The V call is TRBV11-2, the J call TRBJ2-3, with 7 bases that match TRBD2. J was trimmed by 3 bases and V by 1 base; bases with no gene match: 10. The CDR3 sequence is 17 residues long. Germline CDR1 SGHAT, CDR2 FQNNGV. CDR3 sequence reads: CASSLGAGTGGTDTQYF. Here the CDR3 DNA reads TGTGCCAGCAGCTTAGGAGCGGGAACAGGAGGAACAGATACGCAGTATTTT.

The rearrangement joins TRBV10-3 to TRBJ1-2; D is unresolved. V lost 3 bases and J lost 4, with 12 bases in between. The CDR3 spans 14 residues. In germline, CDR1 is ENHRY, CDR2 SYGVKD. The CDR3 protein is CAISDNQETYGYTF. The CDR3 DNA sequence: TGTGCCATCAGTGATAATCAGGAAACCTATGGCTACACCTTC.